The 9 T cell receptor beta chains in this list originate from one sample, sequenced in a study of blood T cell repertoires in COVID-19. Only in-frame clones appear in the TCRdb table, and some are missing; sequencing was by immunoSEQ multiplex PCR. The table records fewer than 250,000 clones, approximately 88% of them present only once. Sequencing was performed on PBMCs or T cells enriched from blood (not recorded which). These TCRs come from a woman in her twenties or thirties who had been exposed to COVID-19.

The J gene is TRBJ2-1, the V gene TRBV27; 14 bases map to TRBD2. This CDR3 region has 17 residues. CDR1 and CDR2 (germline): MNHEY, SMNVEV (reference sequence). V gave up 5 bases and J gave up 3 bases; unmatched junction bases: 6. CDR3 coding DNA: TGTGCCAGCAGTCCGCGACTAGCGGGAGGGATCTACAATGAGCAGTTCTTC. The encoded protein is CASSPRLAGGIYNEQFF.

This rearrangement joins TRBV7-9 to TRBJ1-2, with D possibly TRBD1 on 6 matching bases. CDR1 is SEHNR, CDR2 FQNEAQ, per germline (reference sequence). The CDR3 covers 11 residues. V dropped 5 bases and J dropped 5 bases, with 6 bases sitting between them. For the CDR3, the DNA is TGTGCCAGCAGCGGACAGTATGGCTACACCTTC. Encoded protein: CASSGQYGYTF.

The chain employs TRBV9 and TRBJ2-1; possible D gene TRBD1, 5 bases. The CDR3 totals 12 residues. V was shortened by 2 bases and J by 6 bases, with 6 bases between the two germline ends. The germline V gene encodes CDR1 SGDLS and CDR2 YYNGEE. The CDR3, as DNA: TGTGCCAGCAGCGTTGACAGCAATGAGCAGTTCTTC. Protein product: CASSVDSNEQFF.

V is TRBV5-1 and J is TRBJ2-5, with 7 bases fitting TRBD2. After removal of 5 bases from V and 2 bases from J, the junction contained 9 bases not matched to a gene. CDR1 is SGHRS and CDR2 is YFSETQ in the germline V gene. The CDR3 has 15 amino acids. The CDR3 nucleotides read TGCGCCAGCAGACGTCGTAGCGGGTTACAAGAGACCCAGTACTTC. Residues: CASRRRSGLQETQYF.

The chain joins TRBV10-2 to TRBJ1-4; 9 nucleotides align to TRBD1. The ends lost 6 bases at V and 7 bases at J; junction bases unmatched: 6. Germline CDR1 and CDR2: WSHSY and SAAADI. The length of the CDR3 is 14 residues. The DNA of the CDR3 is TGCGCCAGCAGCGCAACAGGGGGCGGTGAAAAACTGTTTTTT. This gives the protein CASSATGGGEKLFF.

The chain couples TRBV5-4 to TRBJ2-7; 8 bases map to TRBD1. Looked up from germline, CDR1 is SGHNT and CDR2 is YYREEE (reference sequence). The J segment lost 2 bases and the V segment lost 4 bases, leaving 8 bases of the junction unmatched. This CDR3 has 15 amino acids. The CDR3 DNA is TGTGCCAGCAGCCAAGGGAACAGGGGGGCCTACGAGCAGTACTTC. Translated: CASSQGNRGAYEQYF.

The genes are TRBV7-3 and TRBJ2-5; 7 bases are shared with TRBD1. This CDR3 contains 16 residues. From germline, CDR1 is SGHTA and CDR2 FQGTGA. The V and J ends lost 2 bases and 1 base, in that order; junction bases with no gene match: 7. CDR3 in amino acids: CASSLSGQHAQETQYF. DNA of the CDR3: TGTGCCAGCAGCTTATCGGGACAGCATGCCCAAGAGACCCAGTACTTC.

This rearrangement joins TRBV12-5 to TRBJ2-1; weak D call: TRBD2 (5 bases). The CDR3 loop spans 16 amino acids. Trimming left V 5 bases short and J 1 base short, with 15 bases between. Looked up from germline, CDR1 is LGHNT and CDR2 is FRNRAP. The CDR3 is CASGDRLLTSYNEQFF. In nucleotides, the CDR3 is TGTGCTAGTGGTGATCGACTACTGACTTCCTACAATGAGCAGTTCTTC. The whole variable domain, remainder taken from reference TRBV12-5 and TRBJ2-1, is DARVTQTPRHKVTEMGQEVTMRCQPILGHNTVFWYRQTMMQGLELLAYFRNRAPLDDSGMPKDRFSAEMPDATLATLKIQPSEPRDSAVYFCASGDRLLTSYNEQFFGPGTRLTVL.

This chain links TRBV3-1 (or the pseudogene TRBV3-2) with TRBJ2-7; 8 positions agree with TRBD2. This CDR3 has 15 residues. With 5 bases clipped from V and 4 bases from J, the junction kept 10 bases outside the gene matches. From germline, CDR1 is LGHDT and CDR2 YNNKEL (reference sequence). The CDR3 DNA sequence: TGTGCCAGCAGCGGACCAGCGGGAGTGAGGTACGAGCAGTACTTC. This gives the protein CASSGPAGVRYEQYF.